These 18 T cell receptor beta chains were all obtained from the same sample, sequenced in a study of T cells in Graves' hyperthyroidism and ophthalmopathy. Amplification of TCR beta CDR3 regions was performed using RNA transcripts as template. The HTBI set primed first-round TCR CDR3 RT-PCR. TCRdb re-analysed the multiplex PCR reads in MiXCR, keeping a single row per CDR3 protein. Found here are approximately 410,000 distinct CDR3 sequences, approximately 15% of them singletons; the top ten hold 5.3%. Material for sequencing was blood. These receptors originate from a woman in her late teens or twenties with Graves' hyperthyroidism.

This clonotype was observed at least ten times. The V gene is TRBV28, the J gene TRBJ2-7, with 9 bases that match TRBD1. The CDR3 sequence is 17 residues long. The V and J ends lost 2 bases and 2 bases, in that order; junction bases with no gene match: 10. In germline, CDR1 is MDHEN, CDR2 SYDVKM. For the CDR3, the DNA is TGTGCCAGCAGTTTAATCTCCGGGACAGGGTGGACCTACGAGCAGTACTTC. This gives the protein CASSLISGTGWTYEQYF.

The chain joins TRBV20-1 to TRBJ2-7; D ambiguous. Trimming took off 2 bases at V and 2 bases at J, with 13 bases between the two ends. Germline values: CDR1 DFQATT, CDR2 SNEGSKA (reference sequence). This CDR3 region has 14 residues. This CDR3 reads CSARSQASAYEQYF. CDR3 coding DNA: TGCAGTGCTAGAAGCCAGGCCTCCGCCTACGAGCAGTACTTC.

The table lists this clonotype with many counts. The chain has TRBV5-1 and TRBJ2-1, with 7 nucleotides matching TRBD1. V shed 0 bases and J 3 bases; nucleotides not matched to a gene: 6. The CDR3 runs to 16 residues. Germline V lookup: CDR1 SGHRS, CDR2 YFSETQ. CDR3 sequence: CASSLGHRGSYNEQFF. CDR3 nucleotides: TGCGCCAGCAGCTTGGGTCACAGGGGCAGCTACAATGAGCAGTTCTTC.

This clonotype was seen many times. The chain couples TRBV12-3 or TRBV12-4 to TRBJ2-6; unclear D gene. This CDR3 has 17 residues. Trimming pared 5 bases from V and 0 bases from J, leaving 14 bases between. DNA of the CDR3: TGTGCCAGCAGTACGGACCGATTCCCCTCTGGGGCCAACGTCCTGACTTTC. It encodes CASSTDRFPSGANVLTF.

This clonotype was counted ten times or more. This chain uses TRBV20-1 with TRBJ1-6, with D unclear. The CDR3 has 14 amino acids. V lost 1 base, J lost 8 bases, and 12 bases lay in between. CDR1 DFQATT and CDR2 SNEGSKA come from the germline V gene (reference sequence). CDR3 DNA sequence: TGCAGTGCTAGAGGCCAGAGCCAGGATTCACCCCTCCACTTT. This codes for CSARGQSQDSPLHF.

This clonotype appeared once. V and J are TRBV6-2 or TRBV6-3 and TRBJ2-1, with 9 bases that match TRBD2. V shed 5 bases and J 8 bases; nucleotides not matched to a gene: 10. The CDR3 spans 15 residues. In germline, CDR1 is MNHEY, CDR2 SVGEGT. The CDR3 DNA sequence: TGTGCCAGCAGTGGGGGTAGCGGGAGTCGGGATGAGCAGTTCTTC. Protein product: CASSGGSGSRDEQFF.

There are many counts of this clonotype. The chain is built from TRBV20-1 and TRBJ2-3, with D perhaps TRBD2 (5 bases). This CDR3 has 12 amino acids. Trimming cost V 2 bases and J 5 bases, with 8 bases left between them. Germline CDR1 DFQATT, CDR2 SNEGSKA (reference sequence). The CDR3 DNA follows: TGCAGTGCTAGACCTGGAGGAGATACGCAGTATTTT. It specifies CSARPGGDTQYF.

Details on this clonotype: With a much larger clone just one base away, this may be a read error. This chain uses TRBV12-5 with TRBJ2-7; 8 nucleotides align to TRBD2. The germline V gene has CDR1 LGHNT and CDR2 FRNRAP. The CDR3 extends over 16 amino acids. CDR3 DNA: TGTACTAGTGGTCCCTCGGGGGGGCAGAACTCCTACGAGCAGTACTTC. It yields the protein CTSGPSGGQNSYEQYF.

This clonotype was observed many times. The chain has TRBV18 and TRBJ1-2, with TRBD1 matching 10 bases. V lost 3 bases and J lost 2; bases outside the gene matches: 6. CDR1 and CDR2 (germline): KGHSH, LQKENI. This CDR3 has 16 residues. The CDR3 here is CASSPSDRGGNYGYTF. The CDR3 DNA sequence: TGTGCCAGCTCACCGTCGGACAGGGGGGGAAACTATGGCTACACCTTC.

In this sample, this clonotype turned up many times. CDR3 amino acids: CSVGHSYEQYF. The CDR3 bases are TGCAGCGTTGGCCACTCCTACGAGCAGTACTTC. The chain couples TRBV29-1 to TRBJ2-7; unclear D gene. Germline V gene data show CDR1 as SQVTM and CDR2 as ANQGSEA. V lost 4 bases and J lost 0, with 4 bases in between. CDR3 length: 11 amino acids.

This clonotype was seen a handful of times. In DNA form, the CDR3 reads TGCGCCGGACCATCTTATACCGGGGCCTACGAGCAGTACTTC. It encodes CAGPSYTGAYEQYF. This chain joins TRBV10-1 and TRBJ2-7; maybe TRBD2 (5 bases). The CDR3 extends over 14 amino acids. Germline V gene lookup returns CDR1 WNHNN and CDR2 SYGVQD (reference sequence). V was cut by 11 bases and J by 2 bases, with 19 bases left in between.

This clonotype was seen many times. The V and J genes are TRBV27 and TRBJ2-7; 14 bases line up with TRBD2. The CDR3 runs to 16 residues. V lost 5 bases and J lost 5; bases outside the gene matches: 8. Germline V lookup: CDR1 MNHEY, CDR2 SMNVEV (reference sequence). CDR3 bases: TGTGCCAGCAGTATCTTGACTAGCGGGAGGGTCAACGAGCAGTACTTC. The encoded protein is CASSILTSGRVNEQYF.

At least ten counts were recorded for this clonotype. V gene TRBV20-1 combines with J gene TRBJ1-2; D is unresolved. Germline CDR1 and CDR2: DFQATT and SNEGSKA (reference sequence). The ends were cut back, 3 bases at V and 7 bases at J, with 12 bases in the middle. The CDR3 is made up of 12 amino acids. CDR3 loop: CSASTSNSGYTF. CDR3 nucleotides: TGCAGTGCTAGTACCTCTAATAGTGGCTACACCTTC.

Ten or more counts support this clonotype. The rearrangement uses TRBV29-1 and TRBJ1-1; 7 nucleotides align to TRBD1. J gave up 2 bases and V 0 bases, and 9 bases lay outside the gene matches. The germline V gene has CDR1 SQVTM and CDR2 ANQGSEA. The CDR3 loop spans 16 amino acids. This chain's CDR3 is CSVEDWGGGGNTEAFF. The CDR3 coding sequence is TGCAGCGTTGAAGATTGGGGAGGAGGGGGCAACACTGAAGCTTTCTTT.

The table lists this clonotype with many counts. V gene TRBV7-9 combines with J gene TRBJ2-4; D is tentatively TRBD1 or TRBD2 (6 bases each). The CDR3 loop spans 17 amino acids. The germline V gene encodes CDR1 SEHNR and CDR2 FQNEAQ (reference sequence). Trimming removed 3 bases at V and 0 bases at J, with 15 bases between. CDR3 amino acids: CASSFDRRDAAKNIQYF. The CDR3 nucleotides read TGTGCCAGCAGCTTCGACAGGAGGGATGCAGCCAAAAACATTCAGTACTTC.

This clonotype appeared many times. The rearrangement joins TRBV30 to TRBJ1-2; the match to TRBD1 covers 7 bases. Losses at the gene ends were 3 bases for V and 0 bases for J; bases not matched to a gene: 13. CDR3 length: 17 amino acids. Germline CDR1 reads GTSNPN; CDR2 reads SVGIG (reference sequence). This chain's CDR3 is CAWRRAKPGTANYGYTF. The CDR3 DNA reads TGTGCCTGGAGAAGGGCTAAGCCCGGGACAGCTAACTATGGCTACACCTTC.

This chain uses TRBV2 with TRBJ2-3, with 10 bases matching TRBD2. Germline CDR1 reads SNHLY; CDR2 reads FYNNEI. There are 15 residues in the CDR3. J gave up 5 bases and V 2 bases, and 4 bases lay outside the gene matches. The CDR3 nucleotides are TGTGCCAGCAGTGAAAGCGGGAGGGCCAAAGATACGCAGTATTTT. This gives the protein CASSESGRAKDTQYF. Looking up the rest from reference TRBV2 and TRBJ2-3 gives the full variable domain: EPEVTQTPSHQVTQMGQEVILRCVPISNHLYFYWYRQILGQKVEFLVSFYNNEISEKSEIFDDQFSVERPDGSNFTLKIRSTKLEDSAMYFCASSESGRAKDTQYFGPGTRLTVL.

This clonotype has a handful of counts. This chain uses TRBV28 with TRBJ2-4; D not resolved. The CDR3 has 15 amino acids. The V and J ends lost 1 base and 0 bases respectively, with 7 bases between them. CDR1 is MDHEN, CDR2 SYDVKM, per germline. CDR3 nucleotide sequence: TGTGCCAGCAGTTTATCCGAAACAGCCAAAAACATTCAGTACTTC. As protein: CASSLSETAKNIQYF.